Listed here are 10 T cell receptor beta chains from one sample, sequenced in a study of cytomegalovirus exposure and HLA in healthy donors (dated by TCRdb to the late 2010s). Receptor libraries were prepared by the immunoSEQ multiplex PCR assay. For the multiplex PCR, a mixture combining 60 forward primers for TCR Vbeta segments and 13 reverse primers for TCR Jbeta segments was used. The source is immuneACCESS, and TCRdb retained only in-frame sequences with V and J called. Part of the clones is not carried over; for the studies checked, unresolved V genes explain less than half of this, and the remainder is unexplained. The data table for this sample lists 220,000 or so clones. The ten largest clonotypes hold 0.9% to 1.4% of the sample. The sample was PBMCs. These receptors came from a girl aged 2 to 10 in good health and CMV-seropositive.

The J gene is TRBJ1-2, the V gene TRBV5-6; D is perhaps TRBD1 (5 bases). Germline CDR1 is SGHDT and CDR2 is YYEEEE. CDR3 length: 14 residues. V was pared by 0 bases and J by 8 bases, with 14 bases between. The CDR3 coding sequence is TGTGCCAGCAGCTTGGGGGGCAGGGATGAAGGCTACACCTTC. This gives the protein CASSLGGRDEGYTF.

The chain carries TRBV19 and TRBJ1-1; 9 bases match TRBD1. Per germline, CDR1 LNHDA and CDR2 SQIVND (reference sequence). J lost 3 bases, V lost 3 bases, and 8 bases had no gene match. This CDR3 has 16 amino acids. The CDR3 is CASSIRFWTGDTEAFF. In nucleotides, the CDR3 is TGTGCCAGTAGTATTCGTTTTTGGACAGGGGACACTGAAGCTTTCTTT.

The V gene is TRBV6-1, the J gene TRBJ1-4; D gene unclear. CDR1 MNHNS and CDR2 SASEGT come from the germline V gene. This CDR3 contains 14 residues. V lost 8 bases and J lost 0, with 10 bases in between. The CDR3 protein is CASRTIPTNEKLFF. The DNA of the CDR3 is TGTGCCAGCCGAACAATCCCAACTAATGAAAAACTGTTTTTT.

The chain has TRBV4-2 and TRBJ2-1, with 16 bases fitting TRBD2. Germline V gives CDR1 LGHNA, CDR2 YNFKEQ. J lost 4 bases, V lost 4 bases, and 7 bases had no gene match. The CDR3 consists of 18 residues. CDR3 protein: CASSLGTSGRATYNEQFF. CDR3 sequence (DNA): TGTGCCAGCAGCCTCGGGACTAGCGGGAGGGCCACTTACAATGAGCAGTTCTTC.

The gene calls are TRBV18 and TRBJ2-7, with TRBD2 matching over 12 bases. Germline CDR1 KGHSH, CDR2 LQKENI. The trim removed 3 bases at V and 4 bases at J, leaving 7 bases unmatched. The CDR3 totals 16 residues. CDR3 nucleotide sequence: TGTGCCAGCTCACCGCTAGCGGGAGGGCCGGCTTACGAGCAGTACTTC. Translating it yields CASSPLAGGPAYEQYF.

The chain recombines TRBV28 with TRBJ1-5; a possible D gene is TRBD1 (6 bases). Trimming removed 8 bases at V and 1 base at J, with 12 bases between. The CDR3 sequence is 14 residues long. Germline V CDR1 and CDR2: MDHEN, SYDVKM. CDR3 loop: CASGQLVSNQPQHF. CDR3 sequence (DNA): TGTGCCAGCGGACAGTTAGTAAGCAATCAGCCCCAGCATTTT. Complete variable domain (other parts from reference TRBV28 and TRBJ1-5): DVKVTQSSRYLVKRTGEKVFLECVQDMDHENMFWYRQDPGLGLRLIYFSYDVKMKEKGDIPEGYSVSREKKERFSLILESASTNQTSMYLCASGQLVSNQPQHFGDGTRLSIL.

The chain recombines TRBV20-1 with TRBJ1-2; unclear D gene. Germline values: CDR1 DFQATT, CDR2 SNEGSKA (reference sequence). The CDR3 totals 9 residues. CDR3: CRLNDGYTF. The CDR3, as DNA: TGCAGGTTAAATGATGGCTACACCTTC.

The J gene is TRBJ2-1, the V gene TRBV2; 7 nucleotides agree with TRBD2. Trimming removed 6 bases from V and 3 bases from J; junction bases left unmatched: 2. The CDR3 extends over 13 amino acids. The germline V gene has CDR1 SNHLY and CDR2 FYNNEI. CDR3 amino acids: CASRLAFYNEQFF. In nucleotides, the CDR3 is TGTGCCAGCAGACTAGCGTTCTACAATGAGCAGTTCTTC. The whole variable domain, filled in from reference TRBV2 and TRBJ2-1, reads EPEVTQTPSHQVTQMGQEVILRCVPISNHLYFYWYRQILGQKVEFLVSFYNNEISEKSEIFDDQFSVERPDGSNFTLKIRSTKLEDSAMYFCASRLAFYNEQFFGPGTRLTVL.

The V and J genes are TRBV28 and TRBJ2-2; TRBD2 matches at 7 bases. There are 17 residues in the CDR3. Trimming removed 3 bases from V and 0 bases from J; junction bases left unmatched: 7. CDR1 is MDHEN, CDR2 SYDVKM, per germline. The DNA for the CDR3 is TGTGCCAGCAGTTTTGGGGCTAGCGGTACGAACACCGGGGAGCTGTTTTTT. As protein: CASSFGASGTNTGELFF.

The chain joins TRBV28 to TRBJ1-1; the D gene is possibly TRBD1 (6 bases). V lost 6 bases to trimming and J lost 1 base, with 15 bases between them. The CDR3 totals 15 residues. CDR1 is MDHEN, CDR2 SYDVKM, per germline. CDR3 protein: CASSGRGGKNTEAFF. The DNA for the CDR3 is TGTGCCAGCAGCGGGAGGGGGGGAAAGAACACTGAAGCTTTCTTT. Drawing the rest from reference TRBV28 and TRBJ1-1, the complete variable domain is DVKVTQSSRYLVKRTGEKVFLECVQDMDHENMFWYRQDPGLGLRLIYFSYDVKMKEKGDIPEGYSVSREKKERFSLILESASTNQTSMYLCASSGRGGKNTEAFFGQGTRLTVV.